Listed below are T cell receptor beta chains from one sample, sequenced in a study of cytomegalovirus exposure and HLA in healthy donors. The assay was immunoSEQ multiplex PCR, and TCRdb's table has in-frame clones only and misses some. Among around 130,000 clones listed, around four fifths were seen once. Sequenced sample: PBMCs. These receptors were taken from a woman aged 40 to 50 in good health and CMV-seropositive. Both conserved end residues are part of each CDR3. Each record gives: V gene, J gene, D gene, clone size, CDR3 DNA, CDR3 protein. A D gene is named only where the DNA matches it firmly. Size is stated for part of the rows, as once, few or many counts, or as a class when the clone is expanded.

>TRBV7-2|TRBJ2-7|TRBD2|-
TGTGCCAGCAGCTTTCCTAGCGGGAGGGCGAGCTCCTACGAGCAGTACTTC
CASSFPSGRASSYEQYF
>TRBV5-6|TRBJ1-1|TRBD1|-
TGTGCCAGCAGCCCCGGGACAGGGGACACTGAAGCTTTCTTT
CASSPGTGDTEAFF
>TRBV5-6|TRBJ2-3|-|few
TGTGCCAGCAGCTTGTTCTTGGCAGGGGCAGATACGCAGTATTTT
CASSLFLAGADTQYF
>TRBV7-7|TRBJ2-1|-|-
TGTGCTAGCAGCTTAGGCGGCGGTAGCAATGAGCAGTTCTTC
CASSLGGGSNEQFF
>TRBV28|TRBJ2-3|-|once
TGTGCCAGCAGTGGCCCGGACAGAAACCCAGATACGCAGTATTTT
CASSGPDRNPDTQYF
>TRBV5-4|TRBJ1-2|TRBD1|-
TGTGCCAGCAGCGCGGCCGGGACAGGGGGCGCTGGTAACTATGGCTACACCTTC
CASSAAGTGGAGNYGYTF
>TRBV11-3|TRBJ1-1|TRBD1|once
TGTGCCAGCAGCACCCGACAGGGAACGAACACTGAAGCTTTCTTT
CASSTRQGTNTEAFF
>TRBV18|TRBJ2-1|-|-
TGTGCCAGCTCACCCTTCGTTGGCACCTACAGCAATGAGCAGTTCTTC
CASSPFVGTYSNEQFF
>TRBV6-6|TRBJ2-1|TRBD2|-
TGTGCCAGCTCGCGGGGGATTCCCGGTCATGAGCAGTTCTTC
CASSRGIPGHEQFF
>TRBV28|TRBJ1-4|-|-
TGTGCCAGCAGTTTTCAGGACAGTGGGAGAAAACTGTTTTTT
CASSFQDSGRKLFF
>TRBV15|TRBJ2-6|-|-
TGTGCCACCAGCCCCACCAGATCTGGGGCCAACGTCCTGACTTTC
CATSPTRSGANVLTF
>TRBV15|TRBJ2-7|-|-
TGTGCCACCAGCAGTGGAGGTACGGGTAACGAGCAGTACTTC
CATSSGGTGNEQYF
>TRBV9|TRBJ1-1|-|-
TGTGCCAGCAGCCGACAAGGGGACACTGAAGCTTTCTTT
CASSRQGDTEAFF
>TRBV9|TRBJ2-7|TRBD1|few
TGTGCCAGCAGCCCAGGCCCGGACAGGGCCCGCGAGCAGTACTTC
CASSPGPDRAREQYF
>TRBV9|TRBJ2-1|TRBD2|-
TGTGCCAGCAGGGCTCGGACTAGCGGGGGAAGCAATGAGCAGTTCTTC
CASRARTSGGSNEQFF
>TRBV29-1|TRBJ2-7|TRBD1|-
TGCAGCGCCCGACAGGGAACCTACGAGCAGTACTTC
CSARQGTYEQYF
>TRBV2|TRBJ2-7|-|-
TGTGCCAGCAGTGCCAGGCCGACCTACGAGCAGTACTTC
CASSARPTYEQYF
>TRBV11-2|TRBJ2-5|TRBD2|few
TGTGCCAGCAGCGCGCGACTAGCGGGGGTACCCGAGACCCAGTACTTC
CASSARLAGVPETQYF
>TRBV19|TRBJ1-1|TRBD1|once
TGTGCCAGTGACACACCGGGACAGGACACTGAAGCTTTCTTT
CASDTPGQDTEAFF
>TRBV11-2|TRBJ2-7|-|-
TGTGCCAGCAGCCCCACCGGGTACGAGCAGTACTTC
CASSPTGYEQYF
>TRBV19|TRBJ2-7|-|-
TGTGCCAGTAGTATGACTCGCCCGGCCGAGCAGTACTTC
CASSMTRPAEQYF
>TRBV6-6|TRBJ1-6|TRBD1|-
TGTGCCAGCAGTTACGGGACAGGAGACAGGAATTCACCCCTCCACTTT
CASSYGTGDRNSPLHF
>TRBV25-1|TRBJ2-1|TRBD2|-
TGTGCCAGCAGTGGGGGGACTAGATATAATGAGCAGTTCTTC
CASSGGTRYNEQFF
>TRBV10-3|TRBJ2-3|TRBD2|few
TGTGCCATCAGGGGACTAGGTAGCACAGATACGCAGTATTTT
CAIRGLGSTDTQYF
>TRBV4-1|TRBJ2-7|TRBD1|-
TGCGCCAGCAGCCAAGAGCTTAGGACAGGGCCCTACGAGCAGTACTTC
CASSQELRTGPYEQYF
>TRBV28|TRBJ1-1|-|-
TGTGCCAGCAGTACCGCGCAGGTTACTTCGGCGATCGCTTTCTTT
CASSTAQVTSAIAFF
>TRBV7-6|TRBJ2-7|TRBD2|-
TGTGCCAGCAGCCCTAGCGGGAAGAGCTCCTACGAGCAGTACTTC
CASSPSGKSSYEQYF
>TRBV7-3|TRBJ1-2|TRBD1|once
TGTGCCAGCAGCTTAACGGTGACAGGGAACTATGGCTACACCTTC
CASSLTVTGNYGYTF
>TRBV28|TRBJ1-2|TRBD1|-
TGTGCCAGCAGTTGGGACAGGGGGCGCGCTCTTGGCTACACCTTC
CASSWDRGRALGYTF
>TRBV28|TRBJ1-4|-|-
TGTGCCAGCAGTCCCCGGGGGCGGGGGCCAACTAATGAAAAACTGTTTTTT
CASSPRGRGPTNEKLFF
>TRBV7-2|TRBJ2-7|-|-
TGTGCCAGCAGCTTAGACAGGCTCGACGAGCAGTACTTC
CASSLDRLDEQYF
>TRBV5-1|TRBJ1-1|-|-
TGCGCCAGCAGCTTGGCGCGGTTGAACACTGAAGCTTTCTTT
CASSLARLNTEAFF
>TRBV9|TRBJ2-3|-|-
TGTGCCAGCAGCGTGGAGGGCGGGATTGTCTACACAGATACGCAGTATTTT
CASSVEGGIVYTDTQYF
>TRBV15|TRBJ2-6|-|-
TGTGCCACCAGCAGAGATCTCTCTGGGGCCAACGTCCTGACTTTC
CATSRDLSGANVLTF
>TRBV10-2|TRBJ2-3|-|-
TGCGCCAGCACCCTGAGAGGCCCCTTTGCAGATACGCAGTATTTT
CASTLRGPFADTQYF
>TRBV29-1|TRBJ2-1|TRBD2|-
TGCAGCGTTGCAGCGGGAGTATTTAACAATGAGCAGTTCTTC
CSVAAGVFNNEQFF
>TRBV27|TRBJ2-3|TRBD1|-
TGTGCCAGCAGTTTGACAGGGGGCATACCAGATACGCAGTATTTT
CASSLTGGIPDTQYF
>TRBV18|TRBJ2-2|TRBD1|-
TGTGCCAGCTCACTTATGGGACAGGGTCACACCGGGGAGCTGTTTTTT
CASSLMGQGHTGELFF
>TRBV27|TRBJ2-7|TRBD2|-
TGTGCCAGCAGGACTCGGGGGGGGCTCGCCTACGAGCAGTACTTC
CASRTRGGLAYEQYF
>TRBV27|TRBJ2-7|-|few
TGTGCCAGCAGTTTATCGGGAGTTTGGGACGAGCAGTACTTC
CASSLSGVWDEQYF
>TRBV18|TRBJ1-2|-|-
TGTGCCAGCTCACCACCGGCAGGGGCAAGTGGCTACACCTTC
CASSPPAGASGYTF
>TRBV28|TRBJ2-7|-|once
TGTGCCAGCGAGACAGCCTCCTACGAGCAGTACTTC
CASETASYEQYF
>TRBV7-2|TRBJ1-5|-|-
TGTGCCAGCAGCTTACAGGGGATCGGGAACAATCAGCCCCAGCATTTT
CASSLQGIGNNQPQHF
>TRBV19|TRBJ2-3|TRBD2|few
TGTGCCAGTAGTATTCTAGCGGGGGGCACAGATACGCAGTATTTT
CASSILAGGTDTQYF
>TRBV5-1|TRBJ2-1|TRBD2|-
TGCGCCAGCAGCTCAACGACTAGCGGCACGTCCAATGAGCAGTTCTTC
CASSSTTSGTSNEQFF
>TRBV5-1|TRBJ2-1|TRBD2|-
TGCGCCAGCAGCTTACGGACTAGTGAAAGCAATGAGCAGTTCTTC
CASSLRTSESNEQFF
>TRBV7-8|TRBJ1-2|TRBD1|-
TGTGCCAGCAGCTTGGGACAGAAGAACAGCGTAAAGGGGTTATATGGCTACACCTTC
CASSLGQKNSVKGLYGYTF
>TRBV5-1|TRBJ1-6|-|-
TGCGCCAGCAGCGGGGCAGCCTCGAATAATTCACCCCTCCACTTT
CASSGAASNNSPLHF
>TRBV25-1|TRBJ1-6|-|-
TGTGCCAGCAGCAGGGCGACATCACCCCTCCACTTT
CASSRATSPLHF
>TRBV9|TRBJ2-1|TRBD2|-
TGTGCCAGCAGCAAAGGGACTAGCGGCCATGAGCAGTTCTTC
CASSKGTSGHEQFF
>TRBV6-1|TRBJ1-5|TRBD1|-
TGTGCCAGCAGTGATCCCGGGACTGACAGGGTTCGCAATCAGCCCCAGCATTTT
CASSDPGTDRVRNQPQHF
>TRBV19|TRBJ1-2|TRBD1|once
TGTGCCAGTAGTACAGGACAGGGGGTCGACTATGGCTACACCTTC
CASSTGQGVDYGYTF
>TRBV6-5|TRBJ1-2|-|-
TGTGCCAGCAGTTACTCGTCCACGGGAATGGATGGCTACACCTTC
CASSYSSTGMDGYTF
>TRBV10-1|TRBJ2-1|-|-
TGCGCCAGCAGTCTCTCCAGGGCTATGTACAATGAGCAGTTCTTC
CASSLSRAMYNEQFF